The 8 T cell receptor beta chains presented below share a single source sample, sequenced in a study of response to subunit inactivated influenza vaccine. MiXCR, applied by TCRdb to the RT-PCR reads, yields one record per CDR3 protein. The data contain approximately 680,000 distinct CDR3 sequences, roughly 14% of them singletons. The input for sequencing was PBMCs from blood, taken approximately 13 days after vaccination. These receptors all come from a middle-aged man who received an inactivated influenza vaccine.

The chain has TRBV2 and TRBJ2-1; 11 bases line up with TRBD2. V trimming: 6 bases; J trimming: 3 bases; junction bases outside the gene matches: 4. There are 15 residues in the CDR3. Germline CDR1 is SNHLY and CDR2 is FYNNEI. The CDR3 region is CASRVAGGGYNEQFF. The CDR3, as DNA: TGTGCCAGCAGAGTAGCGGGGGGGGGCTACAATGAGCAGTTCTTC.

The chain links TRBV2 to TRBJ2-4; 10 bases are shared with TRBD2. Per germline, CDR1 SNHLY and CDR2 FYNNEI. This CDR3 is built from 14 residues. The junction had 7 bases not matched to a gene; V was cut back by 8 bases and J by 6 bases. The CDR3 region is CASGMSGGGNIQYF. Written as DNA, the CDR3 is TGTGCCAGCGGTATGAGCGGGGGGGGAAACATTCAGTACTTC.

The chain combines TRBV6-1 with TRBJ2-7, with 11 positions matching TRBD2. This CDR3 is built from 19 residues. Germline loops: CDR1 MNHNS, CDR2 SASEGT. V lost 7 bases, J lost 2 bases, and 19 bases stayed unmatched. The CDR3: CASTPGGTSGCLGPYEQYF. The CDR3 coding sequence is TGTGCCAGCACCCCGGGGGGGACTAGCGGTTGTTTGGGCCCCTACGAGCAGTACTTC.

This clonotype was seen more than once but under ten times. This chain links TRBV5-1 with TRBJ1-1; D gene ambiguous. Germline assignment: CDR1 SGHRS and CDR2 YFSETQ. V gave up 0 bases and J gave up 3 bases, with 12 bases separating them. The CDR3 runs to 15 residues. The DNA for the CDR3 is TGCGCCAGCAGCTTGGGTCACCTTCCGGACACTGAAGCTTTCTTT. This encodes CASSLGHLPDTEAFF. The full variable domain, rest sourced from reference TRBV5-1 and TRBJ1-1, is KAGVTQTPRYLIKTRGQQVTLSCSPISGHRSVSWYQQTPGQGLQFLFEYFSETQRNKGNFPGRFSGRQFSNSRSEMNVSTLELGDSALYLCASSLGHLPDTEAFFGQGTRLTVV.

The chain joins TRBV7-6 to TRBJ2-7; 11 bases match TRBD1. V was clipped by 3 bases and J by 5 bases; unmatched bases: 6. Germline V gene lookup returns CDR1 SGHVS and CDR2 FNYEAQ. This CDR3 comprises 15 residues. CDR3 sequence: CASSFGGQGVNEQYF. The CDR3 DNA is TGTGCCAGCAGCTTTGGGGGACAGGGGGTAAACGAGCAGTACTTC.

The genes are TRBV12-3 or TRBV12-4 and TRBJ1-1; D gene uncertain. V lost 7 bases and J lost 0, with 15 bases in between. The CDR3 has 15 residues. The CDR3 nucleotides read TGTGCCAGCACAAGAGATGTTTTATTGAACACTGAAGCTTTCTTT. It is translated as CASTRDVLLNTEAFF.

In its sample, this clonotype was seen a few times. The genes are TRBV20-1 and TRBJ1-1; D is undetermined. Between the trimmed V and J ends, which lost 0 bases and 1 base, there was a span of 12 bases. Germline V gene data show CDR1 as DFQATT and CDR2 as SNEGSKA (reference sequence). The CDR3 loop spans 15 amino acids. This chain's CDR3 is CSARDLMYPNTEAFF. The CDR3 DNA is TGCAGTGCTAGAGATCTGATGTACCCGAACACTGAAGCTTTCTTT.

This clonotype has more than one count but fewer than ten. This chain uses TRBV7-8 with TRBJ2-2; weak D call: TRBD2 (7 bases). Trimming removed 7 bases from V and 5 bases from J, with 17 bases in between. Germline CDR1 and CDR2: SGHVS and FQNEAQ. The CDR3 length is 15 residues. DNA for the CDR3: TGTGCCAGCACGCAGCGAGGGGGGGGGACCGGGGAGCTGTTTTTT. This codes for CASTQRGGGTGELFF.